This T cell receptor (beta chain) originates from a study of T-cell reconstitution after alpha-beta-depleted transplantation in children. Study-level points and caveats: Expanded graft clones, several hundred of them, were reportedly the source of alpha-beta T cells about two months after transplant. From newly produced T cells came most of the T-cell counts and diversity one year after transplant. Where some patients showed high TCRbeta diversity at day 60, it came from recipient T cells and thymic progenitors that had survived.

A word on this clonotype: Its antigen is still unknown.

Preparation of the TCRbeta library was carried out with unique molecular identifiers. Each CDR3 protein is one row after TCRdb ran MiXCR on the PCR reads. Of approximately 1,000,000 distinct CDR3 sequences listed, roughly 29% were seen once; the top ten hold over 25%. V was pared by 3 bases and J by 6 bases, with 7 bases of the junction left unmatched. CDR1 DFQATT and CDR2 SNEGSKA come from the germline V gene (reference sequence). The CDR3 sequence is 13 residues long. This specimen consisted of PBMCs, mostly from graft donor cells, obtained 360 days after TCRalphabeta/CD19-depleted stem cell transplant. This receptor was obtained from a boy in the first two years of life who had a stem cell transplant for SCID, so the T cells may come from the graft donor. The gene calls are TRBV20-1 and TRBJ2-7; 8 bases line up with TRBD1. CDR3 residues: CSASQGAFGEQYF. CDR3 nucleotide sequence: TGCAGTGCTAGCCAGGGGGCATTCGGCGAGCAGTACTTC.